This is a list of T cell receptor beta chains from one sample in a study of CD8+CD57+ T cells in acquired aplastic anemia. TCRdb called the reads again in MiXCR, with one record for every CDR3 protein. The sample comprises under 350,000 distinct CDR3 sequences, 45% to 65% of which are singletons, and around 1.3% rests with the top ten. The sequencing sample was made of sorted CD4+, CD8+, or CD8+CD57+ T cells (not recorded which) from PBMCs. These TCRs come from a human donor with aplastic anemia. CDR3s include the opening cysteine and the closing phenylalanine or tryptophan. A D gene is named only where the DNA matches it firmly. The size field is filled for only some rows; it gives once, few, many or a size class.

TRBJ2-7	.	TRBV19	.	CASTVGPGPYEQYF	TGTGCCAGTACGGTAGGTCCAGGGCCCTACGAGCAGTACTTC
TRBJ2-7	TRBD1	TRBV7-9	.	CASILAGTGNEQYF	TGTGCCAGCATCCTGGCCGGGACAGGGAACGAGCAGTACTTC
TRBJ2-1	.	TRBV25-1	many	CASSGSRAFGEQFF	TGTGCCAGCAGTGGGTCTAGGGCGTTTGGTGAGCAGTTCTTC
TRBJ2-3	.	TRBV10-3	.	CAISESALASTDTQYF	TGTGCCATCAGTGAGTCGGCACTTGCGAGCACAGATACGCAGTATTTT
TRBJ1-6	.	TRBV19	few	CASVGLNSPLHF	TGTGCCAGTGTAGGGCTGAATTCACCCCTCCACTTT
TRBJ2-7	.	TRBV5-5	.	CASSDRPGAYEQYF	TGTGCCAGCAGCGACCGTCCAGGAGCGTACGAGCAGTACTTC
TRBJ2-1	TRBD1	TRBV29-1	.	CSVGRDSYNEQFF	TGCAGCGTTGGCCGGGACAGCTACAATGAGCAGTTCTTC
TRBJ2-5	TRBD1	TRBV7-8	many	CASSLWTGGEETQYF	TGTGCCAGCAGCTTGTGGACAGGGGGGGAAGAGACCCAGTACTTC
TRBJ1-3	.	TRBV28	.	CASSDSGNTIYF	TGTGCCAGCAGTGATTCTGGAAACACCATATATTTT
TRBJ2-1	.	TRBV6-6	.	CASGNNEQFF	TGTGCCAGCGGCAACAATGAGCAGTTCTTC
TRBJ1-5	.	TRBV20-1	few	CSARDLRGSNQPQHF	TGCAGTGCTAGAGATCTAAGAGGGAGCAATCAGCCCCAGCATTTT